Listed below are T cell receptor beta chains from one sample, sequenced in a study of lymphopenia after photon versus proton radiotherapy. TCRdb keeps only in-frame clones here, not all; method: immunoSEQ multiplex PCR. The sample yields tens of thousands of clones, around 85% seen once. Sequencing was performed on peripheral blood, taken from a patient treated with photon-based radiotherapy. All receptors come from a man in his 60s with pancreatic cancer. CDR3s include the opening cysteine and the closing phenylalanine or tryptophan. D genes are given only for firm matches. Clone size is given for some rows only: seen once, a few or many times, or a class if the clone is expanded.

size,J,length,V,D,CDR3,DNA
.,TRBJ2-1,15,TRBV13,TRBD2,CASSLTRGAYNEQFF,TGTGCCAGCAGCTTAACGCGGGGGGCCTACAATGAGCAGTTCTTC
.,TRBJ2-7,14,TRBV9,TRBD1,CASSPWTGGSEQYF,TGTGCCAGCAGCCCCTGGACAGGGGGATCCGAGCAGTACTTC
.,TRBJ2-3,13,TRBV5-6,.,CASSIEGTDTQYF,TGTGCCAGCAGTATCGAGGGCACAGATACGCAGTATTTT
few,TRBJ1-4,13,TRBV5-1,TRBD1,CASQTGNNEKLFF,TGCGCCAGCCAGACAGGGAATAATGAAAAACTGTTTTTT
.,TRBJ2-7,15,TRBV10-3,TRBD1,CATFNSGGIGLEQYF,TGTGCCACCTTCAACTCAGGGGGCATAGGTTTGGAGCAGTACTTC
few,TRBJ1-6,13,TRBV11-3,.,CASSWDPNSPLHF,TGTGCCAGCAGCTGGGACCCGAATTCACCCCTCCACTTT
.,TRBJ2-7,14,TRBV19,.,CASSRQTGLYEQYF,TGTGCCAGTAGCCGCCAAACGGGTCTATACGAGCAGTACTTC
.,TRBJ2-1,15,TRBV6-1,TRBD2,CASSARRGGENEQFF,TGTGCCAGCAGTGCCCGACGGGGGGGCGAGAATGAGCAGTTCTTC
.,TRBJ2-1,16,TRBV7-3,TRBD1,CASSANRGLGNNEQFF,TGTGCCAGCAGCGCTAACAGGGGTTTAGGTAACAATGAGCAGTTCTTC
.,TRBJ2-7,14,TRBV7-6,.,CASSLERGQGEQYF,TGTGCCAGCAGCTTAGAGCGCGGGCAAGGCGAGCAGTACTTC
.,TRBJ1-2,14,TRBV5-1,.,CASSPGDGSYGYTF,TGCGCCAGCAGCCCGGGAGATGGAAGCTATGGCTACACCTTC
.,TRBJ1-2,15,TRBV4-2,.,CASSQETGPNYGYTF,TGTGCCAGCAGCCAAGAAACAGGTCCTAACTATGGCTACACCTTC
once,TRBJ2-6,15,TRBV2,.,CASTDLSSGANVLTF,TGTGCCAGCACAGATTTAAGCTCTGGGGCCAACGTCCTGACTTTC
.,TRBJ2-1,15,TRBV6-5,.,CASSFTGLDYNEQFF,TGTGCCAGCAGTTTCACAGGGTTGGATTACAATGAGCAGTTCTTC
.,TRBJ1-1,12,TRBV7-9,.,CASSLARPGAFF,TGTGCCAGCAGCTTAGCGCGTCCTGGGGCTTTCTTT
.,TRBJ1-4,13,TRBV18,TRBD1,CASSRGTDEKLFF,TGTGCCAGCTCGCGGGGGACAGATGAAAAACTGTTTTTT
.,TRBJ1-6,14,TRBV6-5,TRBD1,CASSGGQGNSPLHF,TGTGCCAGCAGTGGGGGACAGGGGAATTCACCCCTCCACTTT
once,TRBJ1-1,16,TRBV4-3,TRBD1,CASSPYRDRGTTEAFF,TGCGCCAGCAGCCCCTACAGGGACAGGGGGACCACTGAAGCTTTCTTT
few,TRBJ1-2,15,TRBV4-2,TRBD1,CASSPGQGLHYGYTF,TGTGCCAGCAGCCCTGGACAGGGTTTGCACTATGGCTACACCTTC
.,TRBJ2-1,16,TRBV11-2,TRBD2,CASSSSTSGALNEQFF,TGTGCCAGCAGCTCCTCGACTAGCGGGGCTTTGAATGAGCAGTTCTTC
.,TRBJ2-1,15,TRBV6-5,.,CASRVGRHNYNEQFF,TGTGCCAGCAGGGTGGGGAGACACAACTACAATGAGCAGTTCTTC
.,TRBJ2-7,15,TRBV7-6,TRBD1,CASSLAKDRIYEQYF,TGTGCCAGCAGCTTAGCTAAGGACAGGATCTACGAGCAGTACTTC
.,TRBJ1-3,16,TRBV11-2,TRBD1,CASSLQQGATGNTIYF,TGTGCCAGCAGCTTACAACAGGGGGCGACTGGAAACACCATATATTTT
.,TRBJ2-1,14,TRBV6-1,.,CASSAGGSYNEQFF,TGTGCCAGCAGTGCGGGGGGCTCTTACAATGAGCAGTTCTTC
few,TRBJ2-3,15,TRBV5-4,.,CASGRSLDRTDTQYF,TGTGCCAGCGGGCGTTCACTGGACCGCACAGATACGCAGTATTTT